One and the same sample provided the 10 T cell receptor beta chains below, sequenced in a study of CD8+ T cells in alopecia areata. Extracted RNA was reverse transcribed into cDNA, the sequencing template. This table comes from immunoSEQ multiplex PCR, and its TCRdb copy is limited to in-frame clones, with some not included. The sample has fewer than 200,000 clones, around three fifths seen once; the top ten hold approximately 14%. This specimen consisted of CD4+ T cells sorted from blood, obtained at week 0. These TCRs come from a human donor with alopecia areata.

The J gene is TRBJ2-4, the V gene TRBV30; D assignment may be TRBD1 or TRBD2 (6 bases each). CDR1 is GTSNPN, CDR2 SVGIG, per germline (reference sequence). Trimming cost V 3 bases and J 1 base, with 10 bases left between them. The CDR3 sequence is 14 residues long. For the CDR3, the DNA is TGTGCCTGGAGGGGGGGCACGGCCAAAAACATTCAGTACTTC. This sequence encodes CAWRGGTAKNIQYF.

The genes are TRBV2 and TRBJ2-5, with D hard to call. The V and J ends lost 7 bases and 2 bases respectively, with 8 bases between them. Germline V gene sequence: CDR1 SNHLY, CDR2 FYNNEI. The CDR3 is made up of 12 amino acids. Here the CDR3 reads CASKRLQETQYF. DNA for the CDR3: TGTGCCAGCAAGAGGCTGCAAGAGACCCAGTACTTC.

This chain joins TRBV7-9 and TRBJ2-7, with 8 nucleotides matching TRBD1. V shed 5 bases and J 1 base; nucleotides not matched to a gene: 13. The germline CDR1 and CDR2 sequences are SEHNR and FQNEAQ (reference sequence). The CDR3 is made up of 17 amino acids. CDR3 amino acids: CASSPAGQGIHSYEQYF. The CDR3, as DNA: TGTGCCAGCAGCCCAGCCGGACAGGGTATTCATTCCTACGAGCAGTACTTC.

There are a few counts of this clone. CDR3: CAASEGANTEAFF. CDR3 nucleotides: TGTGCCGCTAGTGAGGGGGCGAACACTGAAGCTTTCTTT. The chain has TRBV6-5 and TRBJ1-1; TRBD1 aligns across 7 bases. This CDR3 comprises 13 residues. Germline CDR1 reads MNHEY; CDR2 reads SVGAGI. V was clipped by 11 bases and J by 1 base; unmatched bases: 7.

This clone was recorded a few times. The chain uses TRBV4-1 and TRBJ1-2, with a tentative D call TRBD1 (5 bases). Trimming stripped 0 bases from V and 8 bases from J, with 10 bases between. This CDR3 comprises 13 residues. Germline V CDR1 and CDR2: MGHRA, YSYEKL. The CDR3 sequence: CASSQDRAGGYTF. In DNA, the CDR3 is TGCGCCAGCAGCCAAGACAGGGCGGGAGGCTACACCTTC.

The CDR3: CASSIQGTYEQYF. CDR3 nucleotide sequence: TGTGCCAGCAGCATACAGGGAACCTACGAGCAGTACTTC. This chain links TRBV5-4 with TRBJ2-7, with D perhaps TRBD1 (6 bases). Trimming cost V 4 bases and J 2 bases, with 10 bases left between them. Germline CDR1 is SGHNT and CDR2 is YYREEE (reference sequence). CDR3 length equals 13 residues. Combining the CDR3 with reference TRBV5-4 and TRBJ2-7 gives the whole variable domain ETGVTQSPTHLIKTRGQQVTLRCSSQSGHNTVSWYQQALGQGPQFIFQYYREEENGRGNFPPRFSGLQFPNYSSELNVNALELDDSALYLCASSIQGTYEQYFGPGTRLTVT.

This chain links TRBV29-1 with TRBJ2-7; weak D call: TRBD2 (6 bases). CDR1 and CDR2 from the germline V gene are SQVTM and ANQGSEA. The CDR3 spans 16 residues. V lost 1 base and J lost 2, with 18 bases in between. DNA of the CDR3: TGCAGCGTTGAAGGCGGGGAAGGGTTAGGGACCTACGAGCAGTACTTC. As protein: CSVEGGEGLGTYEQYF.

The chain is built from TRBV10-3 and TRBJ1-5, with D tentatively TRBD1 (6 bases). Germline assignment: CDR1 ENHRY and CDR2 SYGVKD. V was shortened by 10 bases and J by 7 bases, with 17 bases between the two germline ends. This CDR3 comprises 13 residues. The CDR3: CATRQEGGQPQHF. CDR3 nucleotide sequence: TGTGCCACCCGGCAGGAAGGGGGACAGCCCCAGCATTTT.

The chain carries TRBV18 and TRBJ2-5; D is perhaps TRBD1 (5 bases). The V gene's germline CDR1 is KGHSH and CDR2 LQKENI. CDR3 size: 14 residues. V lost 3 bases and J lost 1, with 9 bases in between. The chain's CDR3 is CASSPDSSQETQYF. For the CDR3, the DNA is TGTGCCAGCTCACCTGACAGCTCCCAAGAGACCCAGTACTTC.

The chain has TRBV6-1 and TRBJ2-3; D not resolved. CDR3 length equals 15 residues. V was pared by 7 bases and J by 1 base, with 15 bases between. The germline V gene has CDR1 MNHNS and CDR2 SASEGT. This CDR3 reads CASTKYYVGTDTQYF. Here the CDR3 DNA reads TGTGCCAGCACCAAATACTATGTCGGCACAGATACGCAGTATTTT.